This record concerns one T cell receptor (beta chain) sequence. The source of the sample is a study of blood T cell repertoires in COVID-19. Study-level information: Some COVID-19 samples were acute and others convalescent; all came from the United States, Italy and Spain. PBMCs, B-cell-depleted T cells, or T cells were the source of the cDNA or gDNA that made up the material.

Germline CDR1 and CDR2: LNHDA and SQIVND (reference sequence). This CDR3 contains 13 residues. The V gene end was trimmed by 2 bases and the J gene end by 4 bases; junction bases not matched to a gene: 1. Per the study methods: Cell counts per sample came from amplifying reference gene primers. The table came from immunoSEQ multiplex PCR; TCRdb's copy has only in-frame clones and leaves some out. The DNA was the basis for D and trimming; V, J and clone size are from that table. The repertoire holds around 100,000 clones, with about 85% as singletons. This TCR came from an older woman with active or convalescent COVID-19. The J gene is TRBJ1-1, the V gene TRBV19; 7 bases match TRBD1. The specimen was peripheral blood. The CDR3 sequence: CASSIRDSTEAFF. CDR3 nucleotide sequence: TGTGCCAGTAGTATAAGGGACAGCACTGAAGCTTTCTTT. The full variable domain, in which reference TRBV19 and TRBJ1-1 provide the parts outside the CDR3, is DGGITQSPKYLFRKEGQNVTLSCEQNLNHDAMYWYRQDPGQGLRLIYYSQIVNDFQKGDIAEGYSVSREKKESFPLTVTSAQKNPTAFYLCASSIRDSTEAFFGQGTRLTVV.